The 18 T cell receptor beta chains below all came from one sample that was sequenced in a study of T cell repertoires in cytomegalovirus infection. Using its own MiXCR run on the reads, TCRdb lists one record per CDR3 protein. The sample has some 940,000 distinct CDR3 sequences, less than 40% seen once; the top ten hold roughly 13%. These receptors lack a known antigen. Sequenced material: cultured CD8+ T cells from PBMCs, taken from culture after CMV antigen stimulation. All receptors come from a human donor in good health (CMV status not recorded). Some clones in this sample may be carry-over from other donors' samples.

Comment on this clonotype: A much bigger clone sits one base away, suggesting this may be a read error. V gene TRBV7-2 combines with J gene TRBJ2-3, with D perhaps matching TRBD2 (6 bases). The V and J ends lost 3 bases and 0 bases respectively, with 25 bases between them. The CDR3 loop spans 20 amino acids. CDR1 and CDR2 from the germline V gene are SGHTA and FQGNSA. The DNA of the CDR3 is TGTGCCAGCAGCTTTAGTATTTTTATCGTCGGGACTTCTAGCACAGATACGCAGTATTTT. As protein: CASSFSIFIVGTSSTDTQYF.

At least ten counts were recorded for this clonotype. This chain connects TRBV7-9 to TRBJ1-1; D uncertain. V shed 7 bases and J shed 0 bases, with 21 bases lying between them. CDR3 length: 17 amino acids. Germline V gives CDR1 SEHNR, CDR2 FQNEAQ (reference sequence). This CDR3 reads CASTSAIPTIVNTEAFF. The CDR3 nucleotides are TGTGCCAGCACCTCAGCGATCCCCACAATTGTGAACACTGAAGCTTTCTTT.

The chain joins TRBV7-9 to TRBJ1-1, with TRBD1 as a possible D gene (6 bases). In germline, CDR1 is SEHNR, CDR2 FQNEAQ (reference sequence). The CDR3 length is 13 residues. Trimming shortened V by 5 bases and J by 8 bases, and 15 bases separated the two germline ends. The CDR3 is CASSISFGQEAFF. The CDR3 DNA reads TGTGCCAGCAGCATCTCTTTCGGACAGGAAGCTTTCTTT. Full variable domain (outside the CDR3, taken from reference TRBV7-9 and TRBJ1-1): DTGVSQNPRHKITKRGQNVTFRCDPISEHNRLYWYRQTLGQGPEFLTYFQNEAQLEKSRLLSDRFSAERPKGSFSTLEIQRTEQGDSAMYLCASSISFGQEAFFGQGTRLTVV.

This CDR3 is CASSGEKHPYEQYV. CDR3 DNA sequence: TGTGCCAGCAGTGGGGAAAAACACCCCTACGAGCAGTACGTC. The V gene is TRBV2, the J gene TRBJ2-7; D not resolved. From germline, CDR1 is SNHLY and CDR2 FYNNEI. The CDR3 is 14 amino acids. V gave up 4 bases and J gave up 2 bases, with 12 bases separating them.

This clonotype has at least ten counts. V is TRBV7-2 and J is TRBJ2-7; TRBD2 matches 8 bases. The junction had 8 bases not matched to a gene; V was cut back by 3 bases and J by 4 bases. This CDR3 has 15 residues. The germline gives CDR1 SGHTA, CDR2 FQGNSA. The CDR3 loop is CASSLSGGPDYEQYF. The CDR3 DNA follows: TGTGCCAGCAGCTTGTCGGGGGGGCCTGATTACGAGCAGTACTTC.

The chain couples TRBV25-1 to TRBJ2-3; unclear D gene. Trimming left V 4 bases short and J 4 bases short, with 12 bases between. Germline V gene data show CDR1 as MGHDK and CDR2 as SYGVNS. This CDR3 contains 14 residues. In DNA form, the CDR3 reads TGTGCCAGCAGTGCCTCATTGATATCAGATACGCAGTATTTT. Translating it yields CASSASLISDTQYF. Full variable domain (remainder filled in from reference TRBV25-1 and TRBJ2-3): EADIYQTPRYLVIGTGKKITLECSQTMGHDKMYWYQQDPGMELHLIHYSYGVNSTEKGDLSSESTVSRIRTEHFPLTLESARPSHTSQYLCASSASLISDTQYFGPGTRLTVL.

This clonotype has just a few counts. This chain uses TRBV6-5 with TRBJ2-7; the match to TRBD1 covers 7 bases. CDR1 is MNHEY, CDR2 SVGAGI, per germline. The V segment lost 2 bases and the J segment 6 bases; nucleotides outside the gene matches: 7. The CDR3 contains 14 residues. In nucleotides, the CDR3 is TGTGCCAGCAGTTACGGGACAGTAAGGGGCGAGCAGTACTTC. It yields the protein CASSYGTVRGEQYF.

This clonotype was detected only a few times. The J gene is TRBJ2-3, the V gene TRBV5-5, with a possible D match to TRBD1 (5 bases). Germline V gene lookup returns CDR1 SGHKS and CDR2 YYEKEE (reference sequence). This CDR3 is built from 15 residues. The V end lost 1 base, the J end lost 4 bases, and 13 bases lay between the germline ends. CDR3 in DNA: TGTGCCAGCAGCTTGCACAGGTTGGGGCCAGATACGCAGTATTTT. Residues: CASSLHRLGPDTQYF.

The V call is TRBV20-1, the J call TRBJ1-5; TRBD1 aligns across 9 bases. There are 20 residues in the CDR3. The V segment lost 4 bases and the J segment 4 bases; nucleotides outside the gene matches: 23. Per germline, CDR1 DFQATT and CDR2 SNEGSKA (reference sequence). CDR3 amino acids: CSATIKNPGTGPSRNQPQHF. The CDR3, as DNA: TGCAGTGCTACGATAAAGAATCCTGGGACAGGGCCCTCCCGTAATCAGCCCCAGCATTTT.

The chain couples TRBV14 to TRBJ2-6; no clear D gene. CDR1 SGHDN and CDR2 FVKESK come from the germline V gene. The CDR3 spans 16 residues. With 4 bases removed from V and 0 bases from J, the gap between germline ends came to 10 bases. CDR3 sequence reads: CASSLLGNSGANVLTF. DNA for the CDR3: TGTGCCAGCAGCCTCTTGGGGAACTCTGGGGCCAACGTCCTGACTTTC.

The CDR3 reads CASSDSGLTTGELFF. Here the CDR3 DNA reads TGTGCCAGCAGTGACTCAGGACTCACCACCGGGGAGCTGTTTTTT. The chain has TRBV2 and TRBJ2-2, with D possibly TRBD2 on 5 matching bases. Per the germline V gene, CDR1 is SNHLY and CDR2 is FYNNEI. This CDR3 has 15 residues. The germline V and J ends were trimmed by 3 bases and 4 bases, with 12 bases remaining between them.

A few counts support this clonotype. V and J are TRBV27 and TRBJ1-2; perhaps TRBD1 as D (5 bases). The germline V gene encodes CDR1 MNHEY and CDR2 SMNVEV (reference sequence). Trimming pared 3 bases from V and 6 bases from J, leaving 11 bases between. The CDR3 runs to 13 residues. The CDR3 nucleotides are TGTGCCAGCAGTTTGTCACAGGCCAATGGCTACACCTTC. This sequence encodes CASSLSQANGYTF.

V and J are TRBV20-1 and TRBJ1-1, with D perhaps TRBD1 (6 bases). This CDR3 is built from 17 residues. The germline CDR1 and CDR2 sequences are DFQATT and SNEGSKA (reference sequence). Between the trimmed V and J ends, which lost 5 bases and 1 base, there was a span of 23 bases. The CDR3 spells CSAHASLRGVGNTEAFF. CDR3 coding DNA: TGCAGTGCTCACGCAAGCCTCAGGGGAGTGGGGAACACTGAAGCTTTCTTT.

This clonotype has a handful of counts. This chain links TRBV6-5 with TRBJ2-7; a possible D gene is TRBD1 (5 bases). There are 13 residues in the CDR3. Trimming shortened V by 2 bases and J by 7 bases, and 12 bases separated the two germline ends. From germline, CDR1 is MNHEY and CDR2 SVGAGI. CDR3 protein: CASSYGQGLEQYF. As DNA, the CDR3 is TGTGCCAGCAGTTACGGCCAGGGATTGGAGCAGTACTTC.

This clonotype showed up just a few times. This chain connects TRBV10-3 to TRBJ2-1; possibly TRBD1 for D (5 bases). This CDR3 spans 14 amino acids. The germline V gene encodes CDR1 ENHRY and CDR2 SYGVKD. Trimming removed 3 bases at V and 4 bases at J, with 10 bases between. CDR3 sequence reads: CAISDPKGYNEQFF. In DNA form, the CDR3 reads TGTGCCATCAGTGACCCCAAGGGGTACAATGAGCAGTTCTTC.

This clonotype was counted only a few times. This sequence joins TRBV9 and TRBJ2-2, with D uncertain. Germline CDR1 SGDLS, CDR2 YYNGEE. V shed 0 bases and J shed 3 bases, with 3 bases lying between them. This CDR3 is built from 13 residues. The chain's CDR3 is CASSVEDTGELFF. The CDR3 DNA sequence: TGTGCCAGCAGCGTAGAAGACACCGGGGAGCTGTTTTTT. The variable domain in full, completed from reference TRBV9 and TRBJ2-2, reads DSGVTQTPKHLITATGQRVTLRCSPRSGDLSVYWYQQSLDQGLQFLIQYYNGEERAKGNILERFSAQQFPDLHSELNLSSLELGDSALYFCASSVEDTGELFFGEGSRLTVL.

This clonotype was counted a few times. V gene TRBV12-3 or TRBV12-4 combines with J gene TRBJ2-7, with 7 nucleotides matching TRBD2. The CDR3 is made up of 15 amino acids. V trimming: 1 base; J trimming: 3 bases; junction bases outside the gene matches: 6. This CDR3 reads CASSLGRTSIYEQYF. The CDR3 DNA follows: TGTGCCAGCAGTTTAGGTAGGACTAGTATCTACGAGCAGTACTTC.

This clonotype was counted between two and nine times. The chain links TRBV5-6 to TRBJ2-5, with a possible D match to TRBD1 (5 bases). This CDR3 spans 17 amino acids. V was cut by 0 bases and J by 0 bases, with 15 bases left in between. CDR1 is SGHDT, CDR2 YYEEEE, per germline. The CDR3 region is CASSLEAGQPYQETQYF. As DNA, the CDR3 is TGTGCCAGCAGCTTGGAGGCAGGACAACCGTACCAAGAGACCCAGTACTTC.